The 19 T cell receptor beta chains listed next were all sequenced from one sample in a study of Graves' ophthalmopathy and Graves' hyperthyroidism (dated by TCRdb to 2017 to 2018). Sequencing instrument: Illumina HiSeq 2000. For repertoire sequencing, TCR beta CDR3 regions were amplified from RNA transcripts. HTBI primers and the Qiagen OneStep RT-PCR kit were used in a first-round RT-PCR, which was followed by a second-round multiplex PCR, size selection and purification. Using fastp at Q25 and MiXCR, TCRdb reprocessed the public reads and kept productive beta chains. Identical CDR3 protein sequences are pooled into one entry, listed with their most common genes and DNA. The sample includes about 620,000 distinct CDR3 sequences, with about 20% observed a single time. The ten top clones hold more than 5.5% of the sample. Sequencing used peripheral blood. These receptors all stem from a woman younger than 35 with stable Graves' hyperthyroidism. Some clones in this sample may be carry-over from other donors' samples. Donor details come from another sample of the same person, matched by shared clones.

Ten or more counts support this clonotype. The chain uses TRBV11-3 and TRBJ1-1; tentative D call: TRBD1 (5 bases). CDR1 and CDR2 from the germline V gene are SGHNT and YENEEA. V lost 0 bases and J 6 bases, leaving 14 bases between the germline ends. This CDR3 comprises 15 residues. In nucleotides, the CDR3 is TGTGCCAGCAGCTTAGACGGCCTTGGGGGATCTGAAGCTTTCTTT. This translates into CASSLDGLGGSEAFF.

The J gene is TRBJ1-1, the V gene TRBV28, with 9 bases identical to TRBD1. Germline CDR1 and CDR2: MDHEN and SYDVKM. CDR3 length: 17 amino acids. Germline trimming cut 4 bases from V and 0 bases from J; bases unmatched to any gene: 9. CDR3 nucleotides: TGTGCCAGCAGTTCAACAGGGGGCTACACCATGAACACTGAAGCTTTCTTT. Protein: CASSSTGGYTMNTEAFF. The whole variable domain, filled in from reference TRBV28 and TRBJ1-1, reads DVKVTQSSRYLVKRTGEKVFLECVQDMDHENMFWYRQDPGLGLRLIYFSYDVKMKEKGDIPEGYSVSREKKERFSLILESASTNQTSMYLCASSSTGGYTMNTEAFFGQGTRLTVV.

This clonotype was detected ten times or more. V and J are TRBV20-1 and TRBJ2-2; D might be TRBD2 (6 bases). Trimming left V 0 bases short and J 4 bases short, with 18 bases between. Germline CDR1 DFQATT, CDR2 SNEGSKA (reference sequence). CDR3 size: 17 residues. CDR3 residues: CSAREWSGGAGTGELFF. The CDR3 nucleotides read TGCAGTGCTAGAGAGTGGTCCGGGGGAGCTGGCACCGGGGAGCTGTTTTTT.

There are many counts of this clonotype. For the CDR3, the DNA is TGTGCCAGCAGCTTGCGGCGGGATCCCTACGAGCAGTACTTC. Translation gives CASSLRRDPYEQYF. The gene calls are TRBV7-9 and TRBJ2-7, with TRBD2 as a possible D gene (6 bases). This CDR3 contains 14 residues. Trimming stripped 3 bases from V and 2 bases from J, with 11 bases between. In germline, CDR1 is SEHNR, CDR2 FQNEAQ (reference sequence).

This clonotype has at least ten counts. The V call is TRBV28, the J call TRBJ2-7; D tentatively reads TRBD1 or TRBD2 (6 bases each). The V and J ends lost 5 bases and 5 bases respectively, with 13 bases between them. Germline assignment: CDR1 MDHEN and CDR2 SYDVKM. CDR3 size: 13 residues. CDR3 in DNA: TGTGCCAGCAGTCTACTAGGGGGGAACGAGCAGTACTTC. This translates into CASSLLGGNEQYF.

Worth noting for this clonotype: This may arise from a read error, as a much more abundant clone is one base away. V usage is TRBV12-3 or TRBV12-4 and J usage is TRBJ2-7; D is unresolved. This CDR3 has 13 amino acids. Trimming pared 7 bases from V and 6 bases from J, leaving 16 bases between. In DNA, the CDR3 is TGTGCCAGCACCGATACCTTCATACGCGAGCAGTACTTC. Protein product: CASTDTFIREQYF.

The chain couples TRBV7-2 to TRBJ2-7, with 8 bases aligning to TRBD2. CDR3 length equals 15 residues. CDR1 is SGHTA and CDR2 is FQGNSA in the germline V gene. The junction had 7 bases not matched to a gene; V was cut back by 3 bases and J by 3 bases. The CDR3 DNA sequence: TGTGCCAGCAGCTTCGAGCGGGAGCTGTACTACGAGCAGTACTTC. Its protein product is CASSFERELYYEQYF.

At least ten counts were recorded for this clonotype. The rearrangement links TRBV6-5 to TRBJ1-3; D may be TRBD1 (6 bases). The CDR3 has 15 residues. V dropped 0 bases and J dropped 1 base, with 7 bases sitting between them. The germline gives CDR1 MNHEY, CDR2 SVGAGI. CDR3 in DNA: TGTGCCAGCAGTTACTCGCAGGGGTCTGGAAACACCATATATTTT. This translates into CASSYSQGSGNTIYF.

This clonotype has at least ten counts. V and J are TRBV5-1 and TRBJ2-7; the D gene is possibly TRBD1 (5 bases). From germline, CDR1 is SGHRS and CDR2 YFSETQ. This CDR3 has 14 residues. V was trimmed by 2 bases and J by 2 bases, leaving 11 bases between them. CDR3: CASSFRTRTYEQYF. In DNA, the CDR3 is TGCGCCAGCAGCTTTCGGACACGTACCTACGAGCAGTACTTC.

This clonotype showed up many times. The rearrangement joins TRBV11-2 to TRBJ2-7; no firm D call. Germline V lookup: CDR1 SGHAT, CDR2 FQNNGV. The V end lost 5 bases, the J end lost 8 bases, and 10 bases lay between the germline ends. The CDR3 covers 11 residues. This CDR3 is CASSKVEKQYF. The CDR3 nucleotides are TGTGCCAGCAGCAAAGTGGAGAAGCAGTACTTC. Combining the CDR3 with reference TRBV11-2 and TRBJ2-7 gives the whole variable domain EAGVAQSPRYKIIEKRQSVAFWCNPISGHATLYWYQQILGQGPKLLIQFQNNGVVDDSQLPKDRFSAERLKGVDSTLKIQPAKLEDSAVYLCASSKVEKQYFGPGTRLTVT.

This clonotype was picked up a small number of times. The chain uses TRBV27 and TRBJ1-2, with TRBD1 identical over 9 bases. Germline V gene lookup returns CDR1 MNHEY and CDR2 SMNVEV (reference sequence). This CDR3 spans 14 amino acids. V shed 3 bases and J 5 bases; nucleotides not matched to a gene: 4. CDR3 protein: CASSFKGQGYGYTF. Here the CDR3 DNA reads TGTGCCAGCAGTTTCAAAGGACAGGGGTATGGCTACACCTTC.

This clonotype was counted ten times or more. This chain links TRBV28 with TRBJ1-2; 10 bases are a match to TRBD1. Germline assignment: CDR1 MDHEN and CDR2 SYDVKM. Unmatched junction bases numbered 18, after V lost 7 bases and J lost 7 bases. CDR3 length equals 17 residues. The CDR3 spells CASTPPGDRGIYGGYTF. For the CDR3, the DNA is TGTGCCAGCACCCCCCCGGGGGACAGGGGTATATACGGTGGCTACACCTTC.

Regarding this clonotype: A much larger clone lies one base from this, so it may be a read error. The rearrangement uses TRBV29-1 and TRBJ2-7, with 7 bases identical to TRBD1. In germline, CDR1 is SQVTM, CDR2 ANQGSEA. V lost 6 bases to trimming and J lost 5 bases; unmatched junction nucleotides: 4. The CDR3 consists of 11 residues. CDR3: CSVVTGHEQYF. The DNA for the CDR3 is TGCAGCGTAGTGACAGGGCACGAGCAGTACTTC.

The CDR3 reads CASSQPYSSGNTIYF. CDR3 bases: TGTGCCAGCAGCCAGCCCTACAGCTCTGGAAACACCATATATTTT. J is TRBJ1-3 and V is TRBV3-1; no firm D call. Germline assignment: CDR1 LGHDT and CDR2 YNNKEL (reference sequence). The CDR3 is 15 residues long. The V end lost 3 bases, the J end lost 0 bases, and 9 bases lay between the germline ends.

The chain joins TRBV7-3 to TRBJ2-2, with 7 bases lining up with TRBD1. With 5 bases clipped from V and 4 bases from J, the junction kept 10 bases outside the gene matches. Germline V gene data show CDR1 as SGHTA and CDR2 as FQGTGA. This CDR3 is 16 amino acids long. The CDR3 sequence: CASSRSGQSLTGELFF. CDR3 sequence (DNA): TGTGCCAGCAGCCGATCGGGACAGTCTCTCACCGGGGAGCTGTTTTTT.

This clonotype appeared a few times. This chain uses TRBV28 with TRBJ2-3; D unclear. The V end lost 3 bases, the J end lost 0 bases, and 13 bases lay between the germline ends. Germline V gives CDR1 MDHEN, CDR2 SYDVKM. The CDR3 covers 16 residues. The CDR3 protein is CASSFPQRQSTDTQYF. DNA for the CDR3: TGTGCCAGCAGTTTCCCCCAGCGTCAGAGCACAGATACGCAGTATTTT.

The chain recombines TRBV6-1 with TRBJ2-7, with D perhaps matching TRBD1 (5 bases). The CDR3 covers 12 residues. V was clipped by 6 bases and J by 9 bases, with 15 bases between them. Germline-derived CDR1 and CDR2 are MNHNS and SASEGT. The CDR3 protein is CASSRVGFGQYF. The DNA for the CDR3 is TGTGCCAGCAGCAGGGTTGGCTTTGGGCAGTACTTC.

This clonotype was recorded at least ten times. The gene calls are TRBV27 and TRBJ2-7, with D perhaps TRBD2 (5 bases). The germline gives CDR1 MNHEY, CDR2 SMNVEV (reference sequence). The length of the CDR3 is 15 residues. Deletions cut 6 bases from V and 5 bases from J, with 20 bases between. CDR3 bases: TGTGCCAGCAGGCCTCTGGACTCCCTAGTGCACGAGCAGTACTTC. The encoded protein is CASRPLDSLVHEQYF.

The chain is built from TRBV6-5 and TRBJ2-2; D possibly corresponds to TRBD1 (6 bases). This CDR3 has 15 residues. Trimming took 2 bases from V and 5 from J, leaving 12 bases between them. Germline V gene data show CDR1 as MNHEY and CDR2 as SVGAGI. For the CDR3, the DNA is TGTGCCAGCAGTTACGGCACAGGGTGGACCGGGGAGCTGTTTTTT. Encoded protein: CASSYGTGWTGELFF.